These T cell receptor beta chains were read from a single sample in a study of shared T cell receptors in the human thymus. The data were produced by immunoSEQ multiplex PCR, yet TCRdb's version contains in-frame clones alone and is incomplete. The sample yields roughly 560,000 clones, more than 75% seen once. These same data were also listed under a study on human thymus T cells.

Sequencing used thymocytes. The source is a boy under two years old with a congenital heart defect. Each CDR3 is given with its conserved first and last residue. D genes are given only for firm matches.

V: TRBV7-6; D: TRBD2; length: 18; J: TRBJ2-3; CDR3: CASKGRGSTSGRADTQYF; DNA: TGTGCCAGCAAGGGCAGGGGGTCGACTAGCGGGAGGGCGGATACGCAGTATTTT
V: TRBV6-6; D: NA; length: 12; J: TRBJ2-1; CDR3: CASRDRFHEQFF; DNA: TGTGCCAGCAGAGACAGGTTTCATGAGCAGTTCTTC
V: TRBV2; D: TRBD2; length: 13; J: TRBJ2-3; CDR3: CASTGGGTDTQYF; DNA: TGTGCCAGCACGGGGGGGGGCACAGATACGCAGTATTTT
V: TRBV15; D: NA; length: 14; J: TRBJ2-5; CDR3: CATSWSGLQETQYF; DNA: TGTGCCACCAGCTGGTCGGGACTTCAAGAGACCCAGTACTTC
V: TRBV12-2; D: NA; length: 17; J: TRBJ2-1; CDR3: CASRLAATTGRRDEQFF; DNA: TGTGCAAGTCGCTTAGCCGCGACGACAGGGCGGAGGGATGAGCAGTTCTTC
V: TRBV4-3; D: NA; length: 14; J: TRBJ2-3; CDR3: CASSQAGENSTQYF; DNA: TGCGCCAGCAGCCAAGCCGGGGAGAACAGTACGCAGTATTTT
V: TRBV7-6; D: NA; length: 16; J: TRBJ2-1; CDR3: CASSLGRGARDNEQFF; DNA: TGTGCCAGCAGCCTGGGGAGAGGCGCCCGGGACAATGAGCAGTTCTTC
V: TRBV27; D: TRBD2; length: 16; J: TRBJ2-7; CDR3: CASSLVGLAVPYEQYF; DNA: TGTGCCAGCAGTTTAGTCGGACTAGCGGTGCCCTACGAGCAGTACTTC
V: TRBV9; D: NA; length: 13; J: TRBJ1-1; CDR3: CASSVDLNTEAFF; DNA: TGTGCCAGCAGCGTAGACCTAAACACTGAAGCTTTCTTT
V: TRBV14; D: TRBD2; length: 19; J: TRBJ2-7; CDR3: CASSQVRLAGRTPSYEQYF; DNA: TGTGCCAGCAGCCAAGTACGGCTAGCGGGCAGGACCCCCTCCTACGAGCAGTACTTC
V: TRBV10-3; D: TRBD2; length: 19; J: TRBJ2-2; CDR3: CATSDRLAGDHPPTGELFF; DNA: TGTGCCACCTCTGACCGACTAGCGGGAGACCACCCCCCTACGGGGGAGCTGTTTTTT
V: TRBV28; D: TRBD1; length: 14; J: TRBJ2-7; CDR3: CASSGGQGRDEQYF; DNA: TGTGCCAGCAGTGGGGGACAGGGTAGGGACGAGCAGTACTTC
V: TRBV28; D: TRBD1; length: 15; J: TRBJ2-4; CDR3: CASSFWDRGKNIQYF; DNA: TGTGCCAGCAGTTTCTGGGACAGGGGCAAAAACATTCAGTACTTC
V: TRBV6-4; D: NA; length: 17; J: TRBJ1-3; CDR3: CASSDSLRRVHGNTIYF; DNA: TGTGCCAGCAGTGATTCGCTTCGCAGGGTTCATGGAAACACCATATATTTT
V: TRBV14; D: TRBD2; length: 16; J: TRBJ2-7; CDR3: CASSQDGVAGPYEQYF; DNA: TGTGCCAGCAGCCAAGATGGAGTAGCGGGACCCTACGAGCAGTACTTC